These T cell receptor beta chains were read from a single sample in a study of a mutant IDH1 vaccine in newly diagnosed glioma. Libraries were prepared by immunoSEQ multiplex PCR; TCRdb keeps only in-frame clonotypes and omits some of them. The sample contains 34,000 or so clones, about 73% of which appear only once. For these receptors, no antigen is known. Sequenced here: PBMCs, sampled from a glioma patient whose treatment included an IDH1 peptide vaccine. The source of these receptors is a man aged 25 to 45 with glioma. Each CDR3 is given with its conserved first and last residue. The order of the fields is D gene, J gene, clone size, V gene, CDR3 DNA, CDR3 protein. A D gene is named only where the DNA matches it firmly. Only some rows state a clone size, as once, few, many or a class for expanded clones.

NA	TRBJ1-1	NA	TRBV4-3	TGCGCCAGCAGCCAAGAAATGGGCAGGAACACTGAAGCTTTCTTT	CASSQEMGRNTEAFF
TRBD2	TRBJ2-1	NA	TRBV28	TGTGCCAGCGAATGGGAGGGCCTAGGCAATGAGCAGTTCTTC	CASEWEGLGNEQFF
NA	TRBJ2-2	NA	TRBV6-5	TGTGCCACCACAAGAGAAGGGAACACCGGGGAGCTGTTTTTT	CATTREGNTGELFF
NA	TRBJ1-1	NA	TRBV19	TGTGCCAGTAGTATTCAGGGCGCCCGGAACACTGAAGCTTTCTTT	CASSIQGARNTEAFF
NA	TRBJ2-1	NA	TRBV2	TGTGCCAGCATGACGGGGGGCAGCTCCTACAATGAGCAGTTCTTC	CASMTGGSSYNEQFF
NA	TRBJ2-2	NA	TRBV9	TGTGCCAGCAGCGTAACCCAGGGAAAGGAGCTGTTTTTT	CASSVTQGKELFF
NA	TRBJ1-5	once	TRBV6-5	TGTGCCAGCAGCCAGGGGAGGGGGCAGCCCCAGCATTTT	CASSQGRGQPQHF
NA	TRBJ1-2	NA	TRBV30	TGTGCCTGGAGTGTAGACAGCAACTATGGCTACACCTTC	CAWSVDSNYGYTF
TRBD2	TRBJ2-1	few	TRBV7-9	TGTGCCAGCAGCTTAGGACTAGCGGGGGCTCGCAATGAGCAGTTCTTC	CASSLGLAGARNEQFF
TRBD1	TRBJ1-2	NA	TRBV19	TGTGCCAGTAGTATCTCCACCGGGACAGGGGAAATAGTAGGAGGCTACACCTTC	CASSISTGTGEIVGGYTF
TRBD2	TRBJ2-1	NA	TRBV6-1	TGTGCCAGCAGTGAAGCTCGGTGGGGGGGTCACAATGAGCAGTTCTTC	CASSEARWGGHNEQFF
TRBD1	TRBJ1-2	once	TRBV5-1	TGCGCCAGCAGCTTAAACCCGACAGGGGATGGCTACACCTTC	CASSLNPTGDGYTF
TRBD1	TRBJ2-4	NA	TRBV4-1	TGCGCCAGCAGCCAAGGAGGGACAGGGAGAAACATTCAGTACTTC	CASSQGGTGRNIQYF
NA	TRBJ2-5	NA	TRBV5-1	TGCGCCAGCAGCTTCGTAGGAGGGTACCAAGAGACCCAGTACTTC	CASSFVGGYQETQYF
TRBD2	TRBJ2-1	NA	TRBV29-1	TGCAGCGTTAGGCTAGCGGGAGCCAACTCCTACAATGAGCAGTTCTTC	CSVRLAGANSYNEQFF
NA	TRBJ2-7	NA	TRBV6-5	TGTGCCAGCAGCGTCGGGTCCTACGAGCAGTACTTC	CASSVGSYEQYF
TRBD2	TRBJ2-1	NA	TRBV5-6	TGTGCCAGCAGCTTGTCGGGGCGGGGGGCCATCGAGCAGTTCTTC	CASSLSGRGAIEQFF
NA	TRBJ2-1	NA	TRBV6-5	TGTGCCAGCAGGATATCAGGGGATGAGCAGTTCTTC	CASRISGDEQFF
TRBD1	TRBJ2-7	NA	TRBV5-5	TGTGCCAGCAGCACCCCGGACAGGGGTTACGAGCAGTACTTC	CASSTPDRGYEQYF
TRBD2	TRBJ2-3	NA	TRBV14	TGTGCCAGCAGCCAAGGGCCTAGCGGGAGTTACACAGATACGCAGTATTTT	CASSQGPSGSYTDTQYF
NA	TRBJ2-3	NA	TRBV11-2	TGTGCCAGCAGCTTGTACACAGATACGCAGTATTTT	CASSLYTDTQYF
TRBD1	TRBJ2-7	NA	TRBV19	TGTGCCAGTAGTACCCAGGGACAGGGGGCCTTCGAGCAGTACTTC	CASSTQGQGAFEQYF
TRBD1	TRBJ1-5	NA	TRBV6-6	TGTGCCAGCAGTTACTCAGCAGGGGGCGAAAATCAGCCCCAGCATTTT	CASSYSAGGENQPQHF
NA	TRBJ1-2	NA	TRBV5-1	TGCGCCAGCAGCTTGTTCAGGGGTTATGGCTACACCTTC	CASSLFRGYGYTF
NA	TRBJ1-1	NA	TRBV29-1	TGCAGCGTTGGCCAGAGCGGGGAAGCTTTCTTT	CSVGQSGEAFF
NA	TRBJ2-3	once	TRBV25-1	TGTGCCAGCAGTGGCTTGGATACGCAGTATTTT	CASSGLDTQYF
TRBD1	TRBJ2-5	NA	TRBV29-1	TGCAGCGTCCCCGGACAGGACCAAGAGACCCAGTACTTC	CSVPGQDQETQYF
NA	TRBJ2-7	NA	TRBV30	TGTGCCTGGAGCCCCGGGACTCTAACCTACGAGCAGTACTTC	CAWSPGTLTYEQYF
NA	TRBJ2-5	few	TRBV7-2	TGTGCCAGCAGCCCGGGACATAGAAAAGAGACCCAGTACTTC	CASSPGHRKETQYF
NA	TRBJ2-1	few	TRBV4-1	TGCGCCAGCAGCCATGGAGACTCTCTCATCGGGTACAATGAGCAGTTCTTC	CASSHGDSLIGYNEQFF
NA	TRBJ2-7	NA	TRBV28	TGTGCCAGCAGGACGCGTTACGAGCAGTACTTC	CASRTRYEQYF
TRBD1	TRBJ2-4	NA	TRBV10-2	TGCGCCAGCAGGGGGACAGACCTGGCCAAAAACATTCAGTACTTC	CASRGTDLAKNIQYF
NA	TRBJ2-1	NA	TRBV7-8	TGTGCCAGCAGCTGGACAGACCTTCGGGGTGAGCAGTTCTTC	CASSWTDLRGEQFF
NA	TRBJ2-6	NA	TRBV27	TGTGCCAGCAGTAACTCTGGGGCCAACGTCCTGACTTTC	CASSNSGANVLTF
NA	TRBJ1-4	NA	TRBV30	TGTGCCTGGAGTGGACACTTTAATGAAAAACTGTTTTTT	CAWSGHFNEKLFF
NA	TRBJ2-3	NA	TRBV9	TGTGCCAGCAGCCCCCAGAGTGAGGATACGCAGTATTTT	CASSPQSEDTQYF
NA	TRBJ2-7	NA	TRBV30	TGTGCCTGGAGTCTGCAGGGATACGAGCAGTACTTC	CAWSLQGYEQYF
NA	TRBJ1-6	NA	TRBV10-1	TGCGCCAGCAGGGCCTCGTTCCCCCTCCACTTT	CASRASFPLHF
NA	TRBJ1-1	NA	TRBV5-1	TGCGCCAGCAGCTTGGGGCCGAACACTGAAGCTTTCTTT	CASSLGPNTEAFF
TRBD1	TRBJ2-2	NA	TRBV4-1	TGCGCCAGCAGTCTACAGGGGGCGCGTAGCACCGGGGAGCTGTTTTTT	CASSLQGARSTGELFF
NA	TRBJ2-1	NA	TRBV30	TGTGCCTCCGTCGACGGGTACAATGAGCAGTTCTTC	CASVDGYNEQFF
NA	TRBJ1-1	NA	TRBV7-8	TGTGCCAGCAGCTTATCTCGGGGGAGCACTGAAGCTTTCTTT	CASSLSRGSTEAFF
NA	TRBJ2-2	NA	TRBV7-8	TGTGCCAGCAGCAGATACAGGGATAACACCGGGGAGCTGTTTTTT	CASSRYRDNTGELFF
NA	TRBJ2-4	NA	TRBV19	TGTGCCAGTAGTATAGTCGGTGGAAACATTCAGTACTTC	CASSIVGGNIQYF
TRBD1	TRBJ1-2	NA	TRBV6-5	TGTGCCAGCAGCCGGGGACAGTTAAACTATGGCTACACCTTC	CASSRGQLNYGYTF
NA	TRBJ1-5	once	TRBV19	TGTGCCAGTAGTATAGATGCAGTCAATCAGCCCCAGCATTTT	CASSIDAVNQPQHF
NA	TRBJ2-7	NA	TRBV13	TGTGCCAGCAGCCCTTCGGGCGTCTACGAGCAGTACTTC	CASSPSGVYEQYF